This TCR beta chain was identified during a study of cytomegalovirus exposure and HLA in healthy donors. 13 Jbeta primers and 60 Vbeta primers were used for the PCR. Sequencing was performed with immunoSEQ multiplex PCR; in TCRdb, only in-frame clones are kept and a portion is missing. This table has some 140,000 clones, 65% to 80% appearing once. Note on this clone: Its target is not known.

Study results and caveats: A later analysis showed that HLA-associated TCR beta chains had undergone more clonal expansion than equally common others. Solely CMV serostatus was available to characterize immune exposure. Being indistinguishable, some V segments were excluded, TRBV6-2 and TRBV6-3 among them.

The CDR3 spans 13 residues. Deletions cut 5 bases from V and 4 bases from J, with 11 bases between. The germline V gene has CDR1 SGHVS and CDR2 FQNEAQ. The specimen sequenced was PBMCs. This receptor was obtained from a man in his forties in good health and CMV-seronegative. The chain links TRBV7-8 to TRBJ1-1; D might be TRBD1 (6 bases). The DNA of the CDR3 is TGTGCCAGCAGCCCAGGGGAACGCACTGAAGCTTTCTTT. Translation: CASSPGERTEAFF.